This TCR beta chain was identified in a study of blood T cell repertoires in COVID-19. V dropped 6 bases and J dropped 5 bases, with 10 bases sitting between them. Germline CDR1 and CDR2: MNHEY and SVGAGI. This CDR3 region has 13 residues. The assay was immunoSEQ multiplex PCR, and TCRdb's table has in-frame clones only and misses some. The top ten clones hold 2% to 3% of a sample with about 260,000 clones, around 90% of them seen once. This receptor was taken from a person between 18 and 30 years old with COVID-19, enrolled during active disease. Specimen: peripheral blood. The chain couples TRBV6-5 to TRBJ1-4; D is perhaps TRBD1 (5 bases). DNA of the CDR3: TGTGCCAGCAGGGGGCCCTTAAATGAAAAACTGTTTTTT. Its translation is CASRGPLNEKLFF.